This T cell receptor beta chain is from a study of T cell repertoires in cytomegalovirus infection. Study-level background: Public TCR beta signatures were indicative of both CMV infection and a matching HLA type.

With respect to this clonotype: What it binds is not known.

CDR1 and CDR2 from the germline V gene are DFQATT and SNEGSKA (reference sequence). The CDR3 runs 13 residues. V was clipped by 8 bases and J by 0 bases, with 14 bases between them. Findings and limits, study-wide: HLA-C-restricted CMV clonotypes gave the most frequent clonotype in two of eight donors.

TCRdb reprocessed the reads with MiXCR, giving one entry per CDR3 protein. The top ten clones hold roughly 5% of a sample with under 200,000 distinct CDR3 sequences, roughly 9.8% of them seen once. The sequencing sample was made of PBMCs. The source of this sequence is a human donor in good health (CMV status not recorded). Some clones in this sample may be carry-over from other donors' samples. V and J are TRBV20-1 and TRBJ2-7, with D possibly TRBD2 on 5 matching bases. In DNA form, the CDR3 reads TGCAGTTCCCGGCCGGGAAGCTCCTACGAGCAGTACTTC. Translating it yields CSSRPGSSYEQYF.